This T cell receptor beta chain originates from a study of T cell repertoires in cytomegalovirus infection. Study at large: Indications came from public TCR beta signatures; they pointed to CMV infection and to a matching HLA type.

Overall study results and limits: CMV carriers with the relevant HLA were identified by cumulative public TCR beta family frequency. Dominating the ex vivo response were HLA-C-restricted CMV-specific TCR beta clonotypes.

In its sample, this clonotype was seen many times. What it binds is not known. CDR3 size: 15 residues. Germline V gene data show CDR1 as SGHTA and CDR2 as FQGNSA. V gave up 2 bases and J gave up 0 bases, with 7 bases separating them. Each CDR3 protein gets one entry after TCRdb re-called the reads with MiXCR. The sample holds 350,000 to 500,000 distinct CDR3 sequences, roughly 30% seen once. What was sequenced was PBMCs. This TCR was recovered from a human donor in good health (CMV status not recorded). Some clones in this sample may be carry-over from other donors' samples. The chain combines TRBV7-2 with TRBJ2-2, with D perhaps TRBD1 or TRBD2 (5 bases each). CDR3 sequence: CASSLLGANTGELFF. The CDR3 nucleotides read TGTGCCAGCAGCTTATTGGGGGCGAACACCGGGGAGCTGTTTTTT.